The clone carrying this T cell receptor beta chain was counted at least ten times. The record originates from a study of early T cells in non-severe SARS-CoV-2 infection. About the research overall: Alpha and beta chains were unpaired, from unsorted whole-blood bulk RNA.

Trimming left V 3 bases short and J 5 bases short, with 11 bases between. CDR1 is DFQATT and CDR2 is SNEGSKA in the germline V gene (reference sequence). The CDR3 covers 13 residues. TCRdb used MiXCR to reprocess the 5' RACE reads, holding one entry per CDR3 protein. This sample has around 55,000 distinct CDR3 sequences; roughly an eighth occur once, and the top ten carry over 3%. The rearrangement joins TRBV20-1 to TRBJ2-1; a weak D match, TRBD2 (6 bases). The sample was whole blood. The clonotype originates from an adult who was a healthcare worker with PCR-confirmed SARS-CoV-2 infection or an uninfected control (not recorded which). CDR3 in DNA: TGCAGTGCTAGTCGGGACTCTAACAATGAGCAGTTCTTC. Encoded protein: CSASRDSNNEQFF.